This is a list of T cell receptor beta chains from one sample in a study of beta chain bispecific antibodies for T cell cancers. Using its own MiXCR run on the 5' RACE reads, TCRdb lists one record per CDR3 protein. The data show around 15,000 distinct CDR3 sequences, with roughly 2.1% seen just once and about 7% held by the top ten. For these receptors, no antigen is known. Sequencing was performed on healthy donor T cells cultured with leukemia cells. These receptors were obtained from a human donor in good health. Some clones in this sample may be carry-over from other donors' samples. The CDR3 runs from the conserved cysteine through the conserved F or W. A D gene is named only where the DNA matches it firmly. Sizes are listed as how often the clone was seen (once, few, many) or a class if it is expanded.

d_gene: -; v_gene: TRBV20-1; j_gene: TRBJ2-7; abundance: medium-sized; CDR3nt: TGCAGTGCTCCTGGGAGAGGACAAGCCGACGAGCAGTACTTC; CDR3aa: CSAPGRGQADEQYF
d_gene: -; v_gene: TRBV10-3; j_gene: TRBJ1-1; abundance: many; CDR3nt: TGTGCCATCAGCGGTCGGGAGCCAGCAACTGAAGCTTTCTTT; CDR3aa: CAISGREPATEAFF
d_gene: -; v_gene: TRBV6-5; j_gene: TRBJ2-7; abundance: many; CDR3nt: TGTGCCAGCAGTTACAATCCGGCTACAGAGCAGTACTTC; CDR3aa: CASSYNPATEQYF
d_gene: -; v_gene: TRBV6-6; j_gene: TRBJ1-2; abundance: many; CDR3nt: TGTCCCCATAAGCGGGAGTACACCTTC; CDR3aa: CPHKREYTF
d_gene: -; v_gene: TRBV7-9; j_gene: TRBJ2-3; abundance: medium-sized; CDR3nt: TGTGCCAGCAGCTTCACAGATACGCAGTATTTT; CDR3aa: CASSFTDTQYF
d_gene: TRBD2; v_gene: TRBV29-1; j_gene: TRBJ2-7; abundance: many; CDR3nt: TGCAGCGTTGAAGGGTTAGCGGGGAACTACGAGCAGTACTTC; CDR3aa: CSVEGLAGNYEQYF
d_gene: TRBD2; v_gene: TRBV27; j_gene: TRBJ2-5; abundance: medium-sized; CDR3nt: TGTGCCAGCAGTCCCACTAGCGGGGGGATCCAAGAGACCCAGTACTTC; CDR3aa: CASSPTSGGIQETQYF
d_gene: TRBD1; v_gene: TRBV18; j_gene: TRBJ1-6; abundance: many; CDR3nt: TGTGCCAGCTCACCGAGGGGGCAGGGTTCACCCCTCCACTTT; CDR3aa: CASSPRGQGSPLHF
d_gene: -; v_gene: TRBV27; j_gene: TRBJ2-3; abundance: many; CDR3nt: TGTGCCAGTTCCGGGACGGTCACAGATACGCAGTATTTT; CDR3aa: CASSGTVTDTQYF
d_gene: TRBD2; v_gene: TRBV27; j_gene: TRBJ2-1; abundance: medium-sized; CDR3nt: TGTGCCAGCAGTCCCCCACCCCGCGCGGGGGGCCTAAGCTCCTACAATGAGCAGTTCTTC; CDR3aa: CASSPPPRAGGLSSYNEQFF
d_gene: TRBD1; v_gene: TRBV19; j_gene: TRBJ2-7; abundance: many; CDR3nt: TGTGCCACATCAGGGGGTCCAAGGCCCTACGAGCAGTACTTC; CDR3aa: CATSGGPRPYEQYF